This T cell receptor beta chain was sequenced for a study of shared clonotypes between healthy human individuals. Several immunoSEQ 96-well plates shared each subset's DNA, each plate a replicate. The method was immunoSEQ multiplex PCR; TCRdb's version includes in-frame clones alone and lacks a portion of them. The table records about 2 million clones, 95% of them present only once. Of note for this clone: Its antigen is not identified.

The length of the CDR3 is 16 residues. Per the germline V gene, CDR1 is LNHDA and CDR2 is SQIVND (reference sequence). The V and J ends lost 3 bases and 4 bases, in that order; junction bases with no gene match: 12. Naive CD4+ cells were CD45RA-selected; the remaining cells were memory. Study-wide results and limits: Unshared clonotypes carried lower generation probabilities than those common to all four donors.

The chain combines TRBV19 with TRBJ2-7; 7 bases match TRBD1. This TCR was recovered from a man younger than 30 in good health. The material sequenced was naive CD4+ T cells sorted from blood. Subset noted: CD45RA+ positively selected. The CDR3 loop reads CASSMENRGPGYEQYF. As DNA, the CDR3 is TGTGCCAGTAGTATGGAAAACAGGGGCCCAGGATACGAGCAGTACTTC. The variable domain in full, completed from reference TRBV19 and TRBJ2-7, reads DGGITQSPKYLFRKEGQNVTLSCEQNLNHDAMYWYRQDPGQGLRLIYYSQIVNDFQKGDIAEGYSVSREKKESFPLTVTSAQKNPTAFYLCASSMENRGPGYEQYFGPGTRLTVT.